The clone carrying this TCR beta chain was detected ten times or more. What it binds is unknown. CDR3 length: 11 amino acids. The V gene's germline CDR1 is SGHDT and CDR2 YYEEEE. Trimming left V 1 base short and J 4 bases short, with 3 bases between. The data belong to a study of breast tumors, draining lymph nodes, adjacent tissues. The study's findings and limits: Tumor repertoires ranked between lymph nodes and nontumor tissue in diversity, with V and J gene preferences.

TCRdb processed the multiplex PCR reads anew with MiXCR; each CDR3 protein has one entry. The sample lists around 170,000 distinct CDR3 sequences, 25% to 40% occurring once. The lymph nodes were axillary draining lymph nodes from breast cancer patients. This receptor was identified in a female donor with breast cancer. Some clones in this sample may be carry-over from other donors' samples. The sample taken for sequencing was axillary lymph node tissue. The chain carries TRBV5-6 and TRBJ2-7; D not resolved. Written as DNA, the CDR3 is TGTGCCAGCAGCTTGATGTACGAGCAGTACTTC. It yields the protein CASSLMYEQYF.